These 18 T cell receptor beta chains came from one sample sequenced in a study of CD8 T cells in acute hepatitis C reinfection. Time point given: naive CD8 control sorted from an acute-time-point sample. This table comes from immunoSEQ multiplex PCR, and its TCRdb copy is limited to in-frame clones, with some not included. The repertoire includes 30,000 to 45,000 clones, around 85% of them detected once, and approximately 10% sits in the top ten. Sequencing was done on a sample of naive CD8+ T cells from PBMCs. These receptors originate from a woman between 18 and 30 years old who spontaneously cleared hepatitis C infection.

The CDR3 DNA sequence: TGTGCCAGCAGCTTGGTTCGTGCACAACTAGGAACTAATGAAAAACTGTTTTTT. It codes for CASSLVRAQLGTNEKLFF. The rearrangement uses TRBV5-6 and TRBJ1-4, with D uncertain. Germline V CDR1 and CDR2: SGHDT, YYEEEE. V shed 0 bases and J shed 1 base, with 16 bases lying between them. The CDR3 totals 18 residues.

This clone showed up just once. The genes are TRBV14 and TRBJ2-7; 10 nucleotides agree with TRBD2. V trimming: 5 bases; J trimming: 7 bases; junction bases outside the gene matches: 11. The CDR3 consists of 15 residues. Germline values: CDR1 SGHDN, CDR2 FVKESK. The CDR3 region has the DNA TGTGCCAGCAGCGTAGGACTAGCGGAGGCCGAGGAGCAGTACTTC. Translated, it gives CASSVGLAEAEEQYF.

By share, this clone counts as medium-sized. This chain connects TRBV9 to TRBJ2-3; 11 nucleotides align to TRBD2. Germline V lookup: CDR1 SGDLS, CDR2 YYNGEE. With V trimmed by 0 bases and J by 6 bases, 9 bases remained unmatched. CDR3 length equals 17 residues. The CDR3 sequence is CASSVVSLAGGLDTQYF. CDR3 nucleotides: TGTGCCAGCAGCGTAGTCAGTCTAGCGGGAGGTCTCGATACGCAGTATTTT.

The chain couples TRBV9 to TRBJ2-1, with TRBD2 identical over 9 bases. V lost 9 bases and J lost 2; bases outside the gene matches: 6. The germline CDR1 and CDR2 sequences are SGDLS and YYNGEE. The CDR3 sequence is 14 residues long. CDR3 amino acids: CATRPSGTYNEQFF. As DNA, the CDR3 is TGTGCCACCCGGCCTAGCGGGACCTACAATGAGCAGTTCTTC. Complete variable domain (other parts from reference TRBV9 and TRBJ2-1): DSGVTQTPKHLITATGQRVTLRCSPRSGDLSVYWYQQSLDQGLQFLIQYYNGEERAKGNILERFSAQQFPDLHSELNLSSLELGDSALYFCATRPSGTYNEQFFGPGTRLTVL.

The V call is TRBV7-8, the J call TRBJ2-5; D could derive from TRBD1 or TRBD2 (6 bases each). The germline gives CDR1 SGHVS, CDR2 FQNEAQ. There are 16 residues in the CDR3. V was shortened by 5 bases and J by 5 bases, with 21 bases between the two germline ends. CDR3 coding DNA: TGTGCCAGCAGCCGCCTCGAGGAGGGGGTGAAGGAGACCCAGTACTTC. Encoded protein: CASSRLEEGVKETQYF.

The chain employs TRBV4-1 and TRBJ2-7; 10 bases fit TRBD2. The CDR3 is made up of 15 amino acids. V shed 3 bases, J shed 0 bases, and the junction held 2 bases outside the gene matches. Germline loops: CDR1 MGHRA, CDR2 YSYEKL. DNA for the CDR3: TGCGCCAGCAGCCACAGGACTAGCGGCTCCTACGAGCAGTACTTC. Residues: CASSHRTSGSYEQYF.

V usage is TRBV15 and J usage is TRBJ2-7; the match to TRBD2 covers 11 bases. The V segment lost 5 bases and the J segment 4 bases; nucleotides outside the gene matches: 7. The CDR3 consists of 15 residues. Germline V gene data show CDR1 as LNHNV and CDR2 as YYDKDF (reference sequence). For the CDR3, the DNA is TGTGCCACCAGCGAACTAGCGGGAGTTGGTTACGAGCAGTACTTC. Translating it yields CATSELAGVGYEQYF.

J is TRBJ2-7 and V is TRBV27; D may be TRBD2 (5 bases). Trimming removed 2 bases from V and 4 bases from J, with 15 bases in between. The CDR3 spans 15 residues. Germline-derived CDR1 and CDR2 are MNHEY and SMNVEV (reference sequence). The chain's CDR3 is CASSLKSGWRYEQYF. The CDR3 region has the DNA TGTGCCAGCAGTTTAAAGTCAGGCTGGAGGTACGAGCAGTACTTC.

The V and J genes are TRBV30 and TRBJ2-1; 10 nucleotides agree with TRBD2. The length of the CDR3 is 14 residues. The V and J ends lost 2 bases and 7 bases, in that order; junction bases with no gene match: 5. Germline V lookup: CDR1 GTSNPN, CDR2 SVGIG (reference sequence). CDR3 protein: CAWSIAGGWNEQFF. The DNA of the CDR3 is TGTGCCTGGAGTATAGCGGGAGGTTGGAATGAGCAGTTCTTC.

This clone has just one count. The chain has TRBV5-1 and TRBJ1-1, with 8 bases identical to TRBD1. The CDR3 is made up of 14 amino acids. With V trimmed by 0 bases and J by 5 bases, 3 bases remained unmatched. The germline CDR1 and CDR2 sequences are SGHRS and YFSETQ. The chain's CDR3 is CASSLGQGRTEAFF. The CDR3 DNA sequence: TGCGCCAGCAGCTTGGGACAGGGGAGAACTGAAGCTTTCTTT.

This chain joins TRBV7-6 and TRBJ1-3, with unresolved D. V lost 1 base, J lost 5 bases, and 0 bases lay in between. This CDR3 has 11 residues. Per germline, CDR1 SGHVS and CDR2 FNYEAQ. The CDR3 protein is CASSLGNTIYF. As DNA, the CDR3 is TGTGCCAGCAGCTTAGGAAACACCATATATTTT. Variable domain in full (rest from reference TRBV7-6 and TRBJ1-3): GAGVSQSPRYKVTKRGQDVALRCDPISGHVSLYWYRQALGQGPEFLTYFNYEAQQDKSGLPNDRFSAERPEGSISTLTIQRTEQRDSAMYRCASSLGNTIYFGEGSWLTVV.

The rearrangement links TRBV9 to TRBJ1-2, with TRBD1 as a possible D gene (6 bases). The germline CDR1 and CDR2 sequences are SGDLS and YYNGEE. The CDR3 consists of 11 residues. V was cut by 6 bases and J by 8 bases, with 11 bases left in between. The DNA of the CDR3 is TGTGCCAGCAAGGGGGGAGAGGGCTACACCTTC. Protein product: CASKGGEGYTF.

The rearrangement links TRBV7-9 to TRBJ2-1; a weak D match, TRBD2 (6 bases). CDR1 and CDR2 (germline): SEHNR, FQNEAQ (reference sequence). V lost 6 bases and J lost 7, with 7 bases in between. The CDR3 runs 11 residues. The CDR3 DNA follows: TGTGCCAGCAGTCGGGGGAATGAGCAGTTCTTC. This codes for CASSRGNEQFF.

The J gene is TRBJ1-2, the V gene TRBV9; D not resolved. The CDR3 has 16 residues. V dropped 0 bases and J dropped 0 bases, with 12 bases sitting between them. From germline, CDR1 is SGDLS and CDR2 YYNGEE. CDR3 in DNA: TGTGCCAGCAGCGTAGTTGAAGAAATCGCTAACTATGGCTACACCTTC. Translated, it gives CASSVVEEIANYGYTF. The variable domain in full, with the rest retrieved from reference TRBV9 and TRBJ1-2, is DSGVTQTPKHLITATGQRVTLRCSPRSGDLSVYWYQQSLDQGLQFLIQYYNGEERAKGNILERFSAQQFPDLHSELNLSSLELGDSALYFCASSVVEEIANYGYTFGSGTRLTVV.

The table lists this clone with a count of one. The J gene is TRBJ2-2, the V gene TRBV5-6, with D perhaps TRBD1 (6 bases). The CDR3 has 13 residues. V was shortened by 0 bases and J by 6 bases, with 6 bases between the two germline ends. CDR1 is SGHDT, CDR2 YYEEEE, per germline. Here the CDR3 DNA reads TGTGCCAGCAGCTTGGGGGGGCCCGGGGAGCTGTTTTTT. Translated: CASSLGGPGELFF.

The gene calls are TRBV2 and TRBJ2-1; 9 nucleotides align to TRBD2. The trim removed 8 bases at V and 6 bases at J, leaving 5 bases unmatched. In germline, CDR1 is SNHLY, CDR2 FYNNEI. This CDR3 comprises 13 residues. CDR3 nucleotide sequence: TGTGCCAGCGATGATAGCGGGAGCAATGAGCAGTTCTTC. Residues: CASDDSGSNEQFF.

The chain's CDR3 is CASSLMASESYEQYF. Here the CDR3 DNA reads TGTGCCAGCAGTTTGATGGCTAGCGAGTCCTACGAGCAGTACTTC. The chain combines TRBV27 with TRBJ2-7, with D perhaps matching TRBD2 (6 bases). The V gene's germline CDR1 is MNHEY and CDR2 SMNVEV (reference sequence). Trimming left V 3 bases short and J 1 base short, with 13 bases between. The CDR3 has 15 residues.

The CDR3: CASSLALGQIDTQYF. The CDR3 DNA is TGTGCCAGCAGCTTAGCGCTAGGTCAGATTGATACGCAGTATTTT. V usage is TRBV7-9 and J usage is TRBJ2-3; no definite D call. The germline CDR1 and CDR2 sequences are SEHNR and FQNEAQ (reference sequence). The CDR3 is made up of 15 amino acids. Trimming stripped 0 bases from V and 6 bases from J, with 13 bases between.